Here is one TCR beta chain with its context. Clones were sequenced by immunoSEQ multiplex PCR, and TCRdb holds only the in-frame ones, with some missing. In the table there are about 190,000 clones, 80% to 90% of which are singletons. These data belong to a study of blood T cell repertoires in COVID-19. Study information: Samples taken during acute and convalescent COVID-19 were collected in the United States, Italy and Spain.

Trimming at V came to 6 bases and at J to 5 bases, leaving 9 bases not matched to a gene. Germline V gene lookup returns CDR1 LNHDA and CDR2 SQIVND (reference sequence). The CDR3 is 15 residues long. The chain recombines TRBV19 with TRBJ2-3; 9 positions agree with TRBD2. The receptor was isolated from a human donor in a cohort sampled during active COVID-19. The specimen was peripheral blood. The CDR3 here is CASREGGGAGDTQYF. DNA for the CDR3: TGTGCCAGTAGAGAAGGCGGGGGGGCAGGAGATACGCAGTATTTT. Complete variable domain (other parts from reference TRBV19 and TRBJ2-3): DGGITQSPKYLFRKEGQNVTLSCEQNLNHDAMYWYRQDPGQGLRLIYYSQIVNDFQKGDIAEGYSVSREKKESFPLTVTSAQKNPTAFYLCASREGGGAGDTQYFGPGTRLTVL.